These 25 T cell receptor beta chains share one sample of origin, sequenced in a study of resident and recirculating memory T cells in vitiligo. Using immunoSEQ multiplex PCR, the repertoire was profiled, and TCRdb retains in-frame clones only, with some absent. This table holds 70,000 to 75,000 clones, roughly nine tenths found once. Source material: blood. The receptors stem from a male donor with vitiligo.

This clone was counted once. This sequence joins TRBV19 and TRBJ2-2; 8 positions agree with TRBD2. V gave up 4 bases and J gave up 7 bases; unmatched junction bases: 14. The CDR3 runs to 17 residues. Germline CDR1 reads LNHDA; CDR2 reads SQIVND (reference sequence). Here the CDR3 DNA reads TGTGCCAGTAGTACCACCTCGGGGGGGGAAGTGCACGGGGAGCTGTTTTTT. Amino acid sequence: CASSTTSGGEVHGELFF. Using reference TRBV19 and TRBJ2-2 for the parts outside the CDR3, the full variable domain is DGGITQSPKYLFRKEGQNVTLSCEQNLNHDAMYWYRQDPGQGLRLIYYSQIVNDFQKGDIAEGYSVSREKKESFPLTVTSAQKNPTAFYLCASSTTSGGEVHGELFFGEGSRLTVL.

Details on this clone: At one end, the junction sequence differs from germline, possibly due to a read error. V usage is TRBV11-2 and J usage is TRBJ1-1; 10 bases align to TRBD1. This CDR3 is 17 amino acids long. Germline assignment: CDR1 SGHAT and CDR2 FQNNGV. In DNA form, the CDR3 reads TGTGCCAGCAGCTTAGGGTGGCTGGGACAGGGGAACCCTGAAGCTTTCTTT. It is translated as CASSLGWLGQGNPEAFF.

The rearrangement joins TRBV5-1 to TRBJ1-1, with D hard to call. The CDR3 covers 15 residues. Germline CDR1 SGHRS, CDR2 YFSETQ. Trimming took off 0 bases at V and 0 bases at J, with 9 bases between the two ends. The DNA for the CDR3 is TGCGCCAGCAGCTTGGGTAACAGTATGAACACTGAAGCTTTCTTT. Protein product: CASSLGNSMNTEAFF.

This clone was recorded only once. The CDR3 DNA follows: TGTGCCAGCAGCCTACAGGGGATCTCTGGGGCCAACGTCCTGACTTTC. Protein: CASSLQGISGANVLTF. The rearrangement joins TRBV7-3 to TRBJ2-6, with 7 bases aligning to TRBD1. Per germline, CDR1 SGHTA and CDR2 FQGTGA. Trimming cost V 5 bases and J 0 bases; bases outside gene matches: 4. The CDR3 totals 16 residues. Supplemented by reference TRBV7-3 and TRBJ2-6, the full variable domain reads GAGVSQTPSNKVTEKGKYVELRCDPISGHTALYWYRQSLGQGPEFLIYFQGTGAADDSGLPNDRFFAVRPEGSVSTLKIQRTERGDSAVYLCASSLQGISGANVLTFGAGSRLTVL.

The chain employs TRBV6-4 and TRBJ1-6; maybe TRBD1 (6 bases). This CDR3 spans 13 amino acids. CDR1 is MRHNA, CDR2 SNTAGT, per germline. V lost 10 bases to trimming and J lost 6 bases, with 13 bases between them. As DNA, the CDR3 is TGTGCCACATCGGGGGGGCCTAATTCACCCCTCCACTTT. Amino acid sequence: CATSGGPNSPLHF.

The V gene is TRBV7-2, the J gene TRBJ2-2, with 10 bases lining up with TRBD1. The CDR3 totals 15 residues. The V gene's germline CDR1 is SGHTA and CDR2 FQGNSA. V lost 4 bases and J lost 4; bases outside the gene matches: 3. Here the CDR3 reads CASSSDRGPTGELFF. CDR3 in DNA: TGTGCCAGCAGCTCCGACAGGGGGCCCACCGGGGAGCTGTTTTTT. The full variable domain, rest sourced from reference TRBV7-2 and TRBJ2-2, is GAGVSQSPSNKVTEKGKDVELRCDPISGHTALYWYRQSLGQGLEFLIYFQGNSAPDKSGLPSDRFSAERTGGSVSTLTIQRTQQEDSAVYLCASSSDRGPTGELFFGEGSRLTVL.

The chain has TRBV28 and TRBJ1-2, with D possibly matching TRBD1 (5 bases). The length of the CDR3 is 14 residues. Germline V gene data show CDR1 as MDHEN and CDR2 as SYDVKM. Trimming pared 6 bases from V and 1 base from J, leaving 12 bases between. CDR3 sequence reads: CASRSPTVNYGYTF. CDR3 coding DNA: TGTGCCAGCAGGTCCCCGACAGTTAACTATGGCTACACCTTC.

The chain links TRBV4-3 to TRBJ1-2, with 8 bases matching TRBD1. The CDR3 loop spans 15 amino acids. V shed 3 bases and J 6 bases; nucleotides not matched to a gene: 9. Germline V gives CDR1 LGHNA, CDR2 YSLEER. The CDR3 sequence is CASSQEIDRGNGYTF. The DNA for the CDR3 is TGCGCCAGCAGCCAGGAAATAGACAGGGGCAATGGCTACACCTTC.

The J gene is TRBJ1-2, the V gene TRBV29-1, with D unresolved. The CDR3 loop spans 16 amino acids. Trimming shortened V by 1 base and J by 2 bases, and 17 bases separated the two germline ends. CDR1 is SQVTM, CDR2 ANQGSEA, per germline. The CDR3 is CSVEAVWTGSNYGYTF. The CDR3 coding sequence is TGCAGCGTTGAAGCTGTCTGGACGGGGAGCAACTATGGCTACACCTTC.

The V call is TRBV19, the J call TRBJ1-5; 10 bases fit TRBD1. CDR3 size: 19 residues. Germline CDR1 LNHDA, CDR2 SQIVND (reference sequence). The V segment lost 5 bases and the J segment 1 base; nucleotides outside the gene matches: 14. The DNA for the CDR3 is TGTGCCAGTAGTCTCCTTATCAGGGACAGGGGCAGGAGCAATCAGCCCCAGCATTTT. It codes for CASSLLIRDRGRSNQPQHF.

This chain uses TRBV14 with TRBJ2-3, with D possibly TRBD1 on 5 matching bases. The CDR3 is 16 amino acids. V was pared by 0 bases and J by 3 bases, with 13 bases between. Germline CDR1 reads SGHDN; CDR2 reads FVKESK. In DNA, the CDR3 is TGTGCCAGCAGCCAAGATCTGAGACAGAGAACAGATACGCAGTATTTT. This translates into CASSQDLRQRTDTQYF.

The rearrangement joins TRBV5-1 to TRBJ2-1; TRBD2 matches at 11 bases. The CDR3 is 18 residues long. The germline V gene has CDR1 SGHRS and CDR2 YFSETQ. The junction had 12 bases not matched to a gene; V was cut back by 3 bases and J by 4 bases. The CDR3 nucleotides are TGCGCCAGCAGCTCTCCCGTTAGCGGGGGGGCGGGTTACAATGAGCAGTTCTTC. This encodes CASSSPVSGGAGYNEQFF.

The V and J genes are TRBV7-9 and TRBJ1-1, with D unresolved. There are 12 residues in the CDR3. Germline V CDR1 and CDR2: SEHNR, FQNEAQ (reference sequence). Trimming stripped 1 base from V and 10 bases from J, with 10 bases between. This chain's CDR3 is CASSLVEGLAFF. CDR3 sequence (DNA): TGTGCCAGCAGCTTAGTGGAGGGTTTAGCTTTCTTT.

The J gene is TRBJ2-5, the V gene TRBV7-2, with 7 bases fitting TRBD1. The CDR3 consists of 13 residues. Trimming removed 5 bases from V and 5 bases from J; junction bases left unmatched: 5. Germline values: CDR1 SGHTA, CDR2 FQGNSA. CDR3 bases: TGTGCCAGCAGCCGACAGGGCACCGAGACCCAGTACTTC. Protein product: CASSRQGTETQYF.

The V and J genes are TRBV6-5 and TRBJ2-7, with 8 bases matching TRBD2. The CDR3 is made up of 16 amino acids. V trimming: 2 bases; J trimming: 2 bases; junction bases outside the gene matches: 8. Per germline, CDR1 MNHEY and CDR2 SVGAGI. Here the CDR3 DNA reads TGTGCCAGCAGTTACGCCAGCGGGGGACGAACCTACGAGCAGTACTTC. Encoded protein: CASSYASGGRTYEQYF.

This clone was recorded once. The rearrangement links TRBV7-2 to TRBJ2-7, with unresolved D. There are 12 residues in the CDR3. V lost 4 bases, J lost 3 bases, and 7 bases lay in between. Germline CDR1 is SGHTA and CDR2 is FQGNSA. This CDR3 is CASSSSRYEQYF. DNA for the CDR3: TGTGCCAGCAGCTCTAGTCGCTACGAGCAGTACTTC.

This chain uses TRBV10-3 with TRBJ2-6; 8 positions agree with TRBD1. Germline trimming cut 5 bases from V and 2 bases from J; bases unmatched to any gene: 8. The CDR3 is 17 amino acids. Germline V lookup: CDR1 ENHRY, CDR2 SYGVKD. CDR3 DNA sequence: TGTGCCATCAGTTCCGGGACAGGTGGAACTGGGGCCAACGTCCTGACTTTC. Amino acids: CAISSGTGGTGANVLTF.

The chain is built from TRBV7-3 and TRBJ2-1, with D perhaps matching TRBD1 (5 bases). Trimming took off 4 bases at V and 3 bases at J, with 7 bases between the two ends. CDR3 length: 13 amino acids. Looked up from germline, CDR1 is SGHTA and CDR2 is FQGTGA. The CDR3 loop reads CASSYDSYNEQFF. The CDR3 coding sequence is TGTGCCAGCAGCTACGACAGCTACAATGAGCAGTTCTTC.

The CDR3 spells CASRSGADTQYF. As DNA, the CDR3 is TGTGCCAGCAGGTCCGGGGCAGATACGCAGTATTTT. This chain uses TRBV5-6 with TRBJ2-3, with a weak D call TRBD2 (5 bases). The ends were cut back, 5 bases at V and 4 bases at J, with 8 bases in the middle. Germline loops: CDR1 SGHDT, CDR2 YYEEEE. The CDR3 spans 12 residues.

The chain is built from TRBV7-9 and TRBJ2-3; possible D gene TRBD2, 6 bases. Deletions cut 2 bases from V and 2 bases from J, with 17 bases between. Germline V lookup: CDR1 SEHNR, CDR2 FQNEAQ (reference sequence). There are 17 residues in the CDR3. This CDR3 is CASSLSVAGLVTDTQYF. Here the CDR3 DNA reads TGTGCCAGCAGCTTAAGTGTTGCGGGGTTGGTCACAGATACGCAGTATTTT.

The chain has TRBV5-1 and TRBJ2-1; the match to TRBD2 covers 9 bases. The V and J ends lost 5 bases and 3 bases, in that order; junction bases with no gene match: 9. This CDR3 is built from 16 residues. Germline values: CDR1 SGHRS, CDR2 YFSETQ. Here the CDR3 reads CASRSSGTSNYNEQFF. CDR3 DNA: TGCGCCAGCAGGTCTTCCGGGACTAGCAACTACAATGAGCAGTTCTTC.

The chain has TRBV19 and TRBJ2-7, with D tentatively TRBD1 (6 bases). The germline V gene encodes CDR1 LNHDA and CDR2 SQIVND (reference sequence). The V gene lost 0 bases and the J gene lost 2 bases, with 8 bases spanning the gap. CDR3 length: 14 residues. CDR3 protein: CASSIDRGTYEQYF. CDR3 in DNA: TGTGCCAGTAGTATAGACAGGGGTACCTACGAGCAGTACTTC. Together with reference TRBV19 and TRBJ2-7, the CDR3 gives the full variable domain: DGGITQSPKYLFRKEGQNVTLSCEQNLNHDAMYWYRQDPGQGLRLIYYSQIVNDFQKGDIAEGYSVSREKKESFPLTVTSAQKNPTAFYLCASSIDRGTYEQYFGPGTRLTVT.

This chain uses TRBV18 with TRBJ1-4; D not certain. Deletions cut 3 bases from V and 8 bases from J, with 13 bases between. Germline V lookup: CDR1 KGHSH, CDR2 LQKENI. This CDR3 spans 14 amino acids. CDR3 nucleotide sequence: TGTGCCAGCTCACCCACGGGGAACAAGGAAAAACTGTTTTTT. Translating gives CASSPTGNKEKLFF.

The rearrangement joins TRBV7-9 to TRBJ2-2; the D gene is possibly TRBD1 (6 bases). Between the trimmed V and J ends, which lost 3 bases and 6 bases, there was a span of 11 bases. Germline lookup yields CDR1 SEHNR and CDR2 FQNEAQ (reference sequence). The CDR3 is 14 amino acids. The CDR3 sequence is CASSFHRDPGELFF. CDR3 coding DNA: TGTGCCAGCAGCTTCCACAGGGATCCCGGGGAGCTGTTTTTT. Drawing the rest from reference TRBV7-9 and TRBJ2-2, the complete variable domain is DTGVSQNPRHKITKRGQNVTFRCDPISEHNRLYWYRQTLGQGPEFLTYFQNEAQLEKSRLLSDRFSAERPKGSFSTLEIQRTEQGDSAMYLCASSFHRDPGELFFGEGSRLTVL.

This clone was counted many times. The CDR3 region has the DNA TGTGCCAGCAGGACTCCACAGGGGAGGGGCTACACCTTC. Amino acid sequence: CASRTPQGRGYTF. The V call is TRBV6-5, the J call TRBJ1-2, with TRBD1 matching over 7 bases. This CDR3 region has 13 residues. After removal of 6 bases from V and 8 bases from J, the junction contained 9 bases not matched to a gene. Germline CDR1 MNHEY, CDR2 SVGAGI.